This is a list of T cell receptor beta chains from one sample in a study of blood T cell repertoires in COVID-19. Sequencing used immunoSEQ multiplex PCR; TCRdb keeps in-frame clones, though not all of them. The sample contains approximately 350,000 clones, more than 85% of which appear only once. Sequenced material: PBMCs or T cells enriched from blood (not recorded which). These receptors all come from a woman in her 30s who had recovered from COVID-19. The CDR3 runs from the conserved cysteine through the conserved F or W. D genes are given only for firm matches. Expanded clones get a size class; other rows say once, few or many, or leave the size out.

v_call	d_call	j_call	clone_size	cdr3_aa	cdr3_nt
TRBV6-1	-	TRBJ1-5	-	CASSEAVYDSSQPQHF	TGTGCCAGCAGTGAAGCCGTCTACGACAGCAGTCAGCCCCAGCATTTT
TRBV18	-	TRBJ1-1	once	CASSRGLVTEAFF	TGTGCCAGCTCACGGGGACTGGTCACTGAAGCTTTCTTT
TRBV9	-	TRBJ2-7	once	CASSVGAGVTHEQYF	TGTGCCAGCAGCGTAGGGGCAGGGGTTACCCACGAGCAGTACTTC
TRBV6-5	-	TRBJ2-7	-	CASSLRSYEQYF	TGTGCCAGCAGTCTACGCTCCTACGAGCAGTACTTC
TRBV9	-	TRBJ1-2	-	CASSVGTVDYGYTF	TGTGCCAGCAGCGTAGGCACGGTGGACTATGGCTACACCTTC
TRBV3-1/TRBV3-2	-	TRBJ1-6	-	CASSPQINSPLHF	TGTGCCAGCAGCCCCCAAATTAATTCACCCCTCCACTTT
TRBV19	-	TRBJ1-3	-	CASAEVRLSGNTIYF	TGTGCCAGTGCCGAGGTACGGCTCTCTGGAAACACCATATATTTT
TRBV5-4	TRBD1	TRBJ1-2	-	CASSLGGDDYGYTF	TGTGCCAGCAGCTTAGGGGGCGATGACTATGGCTACACCTTC
TRBV5-1	TRBD2	TRBJ2-1	-	CASSLTSGRALNEQFF	TGCGCCAGCAGCTTGACTAGCGGGAGGGCCCTCAATGAGCAGTTCTTC
TRBV12-3/TRBV12-4	TRBD1	TRBJ1-6	-	CASSPGQDSPLHF	TGTGCCAGCAGTCCGGGACAGGACTCACCCCTCCACTTT
TRBV5-1	TRBD2	TRBJ2-1	-	CASSPTSGVSRGEQFF	TGCGCCAGCAGCCCGACTAGCGGGGTCTCCAGGGGTGAGCAGTTCTTC
TRBV6-5	-	TRBJ2-7	-	CASSTTGTRYEQYF	TGTGCCAGCAGTACGACCGGGACACGGTACGAGCAGTACTTC
TRBV1	-	TRBJ2-7	once	CTSISGTGGLALTYEQYF	TGCACCAGCATCTCCGGGACAGGAGGTCTGGCCCTCACCTACGAGCAGTACTTC
TRBV18	TRBD1	TRBJ2-3	-	CASSLSTGTGLPTDTQYF	TGTGCCAGCTCACTCTCCACCGGGACAGGGTTACCGACAGATACGCAGTATTTT
TRBV11-2	-	TRBJ2-7	-	CASTPAGAAYEQYF	TGTGCCAGCACCCCGGCGGGGGCGGCCTACGAGCAGTACTTC
TRBV6-4	TRBD1	TRBJ2-1	-	CASSDKGAREQFF	TGTGCCAGCAGTGACAAGGGGGCCCGGGAGCAGTTCTTC
TRBV3-1/TRBV3-2	-	TRBJ1-1	-	CASSQGGGAMNTEAFF	TGTGCCAGCAGCCAGGGGGGGGGCGCGATGAACACTGAAGCTTTCTTT
TRBV3-1/TRBV3-2	-	TRBJ2-7	once	CASSQDGSYEQYF	TGTGCCAGCAGCCAAGATGGCAGCTACGAGCAGTACTTC
TRBV4-1	TRBD1	TRBJ1-5	-	CASSQDLDRDNQPQHF	TGCGCCAGCAGCCAGGATTTAGACAGGGACAATCAGCCCCAGCATTTT
TRBV27	TRBD1	TRBJ1-6	-	CASSFLAGTGDPRAPLHF	TGTGCCAGCAGTTTCCTTGCCGGGACAGGGGACCCAAGGGCACCCCTCCACTTT
TRBV6-5	TRBD1	TRBJ1-4	few	CASSRQGALNEKLFF	TGTGCCAGCAGCCGCCAGGGGGCGCTTAATGAAAAACTGTTTTTT
TRBV7-8	TRBD2	TRBJ2-3	-	CASTRGLAESTDTQYF	TGTGCCAGCACCAGGGGACTAGCGGAATCAACAGATACGCAGTATTTT
TRBV6-5	TRBD1	TRBJ2-2	few	CASTQGANTGELFF	TGTGCCAGCACACAGGGGGCGAACACCGGGGAGCTGTTTTTT
TRBV28	TRBD1	TRBJ2-6	few	CASKRDRDFRGANVLTF	TGTGCCAGCAAGAGGGACAGGGACTTTCGTGGGGCCAACGTCCTGACTTTC
TRBV19	TRBD1	TRBJ1-2	few	CASSTSGTDNYGYTF	TGTGCCAGTAGTACTTCCGGGACAGATAACTATGGCTACACCTTC
TRBV6-5	TRBD1	TRBJ1-1	-	CASSKGQDINEAFF	TGTGCCAGCAGCAAGGGACAGGATATTAATGAAGCTTTCTTT
TRBV28	TRBD1	TRBJ1-1	-	CASRRDSLEAFF	TGTGCCAGCAGGAGGGACAGCCTTGAAGCTTTCTTT
TRBV28	-	TRBJ1-2	-	CASSPRMTGPYGYTF	TGTGCCAGCAGCCCCAGAATGACAGGACCCTATGGCTACACCTTC
TRBV5-1	TRBD2	TRBJ2-1	-	CASSWGLAGGPDSYNEQFF	TGCGCCAGCAGCTGGGGACTAGCGGGAGGGCCAGATAGCTACAATGAGCAGTTCTTC
TRBV5-6	TRBD1	TRBJ1-2	-	CASSLEAGGDPLYGYTF	TGTGCCAGCAGCTTGGAGGCAGGGGGCGATCCTTTGTATGGCTACACCTTC
TRBV19	TRBD1	TRBJ1-6	once	CASSEGQINSPLHF	TGTGCCAGTAGTGAGGGACAGATAAATTCACCCCTCCACTTT
TRBV7-3	-	TRBJ1-2	-	CASTLHNGTPPKGLYGYTF	TGTGCCAGCACCCTTCACAACGGGACACCACCCAAGGGTCTCTACGGCTACACCTTC